The 9 T cell receptor beta chains in this list originate from one sample, sequenced in a study of cytomegalovirus exposure and HLA in healthy donors. PCR employed 60 Vbeta and 13 Jbeta primers. TCRdb's copy holds only in-frame clones and misses some; the assay was immunoSEQ multiplex PCR. The top ten hold roughly 6% of the sample, which has some 170,000 clones, about 80% seen once. Material for sequencing was PBMCs. These receptor sequences come from a man aged 35 to 55 in good health and CMV-seropositive.

This rearrangement joins TRBV6-1 to TRBJ1-3; tentative D call: TRBD1 (5 bases). Germline lookup yields CDR1 MNHNS and CDR2 SASEGT. V was shortened by 11 bases and J by 4 bases, with 12 bases between the two germline ends. The CDR3 totals 12 residues. CDR3 loop: CASGDWGNTIYF. CDR3 DNA: TGTGCCTCGGGGGACTGGGGAAACACCATATATTTT.

This clone has only a few counts. The chain combines TRBV2 with TRBJ2-1; the D is unclear. The CDR3 totals 11 residues. The germline V and J ends were trimmed by 4 bases and 14 bases, with 12 bases remaining between them. CDR1 and CDR2 (germline): SNHLY, FYNNEI. This CDR3 reads CASSVQVWEFF. Here the CDR3 DNA reads TGTGCCAGCAGTGTTCAGGTGTGGGAGTTCTTC.

The chain employs TRBV29-1 and TRBJ2-5, with 9 bases fitting TRBD2. The trim removed 0 bases at V and 5 bases at J, leaving 4 bases unmatched. The CDR3 contains 14 residues. Germline assignment: CDR1 SQVTM and CDR2 ANQGSEA. CDR3 sequence (DNA): TGCAGCGTTGAAGATACTAGCGGGTTGGAGACCCAGTACTTC. This gives the protein CSVEDTSGLETQYF.

This sequence joins TRBV5-6 and TRBJ2-1, with 11 positions matching TRBD2. The ends lost 4 bases at V and 10 bases at J; junction bases unmatched: 7. The germline V gene has CDR1 SGHDT and CDR2 YYEEEE. The CDR3 sequence is 14 residues long. Here the CDR3 reads CASSPSPSGREQFF. The CDR3, as DNA: TGTGCCAGCAGCCCTTCTCCTAGCGGGAGGGAGCAGTTCTTC. Variable domain in full (rest from reference TRBV5-6 and TRBJ2-1): DAGVTQSPTHLIKTRGQQVTLRCSPKSGHDTVSWYQQALGQGPQFIFQYYEEEERQRGNFPDRFSGHQFPNYSSELNVNALLLGDSALYLCASSPSPSGREQFFGPGTRLTVL.

The chain carries TRBV25-1 and TRBJ1-5, with 7 bases that match TRBD1. The CDR3 spans 14 residues. V was clipped by 4 bases and J by 7 bases; unmatched bases: 7. The germline CDR1 and CDR2 sequences are MGHDK and SYGVNS. The CDR3 loop reads CASSGTGGGQPQHF. CDR3 DNA sequence: TGTGCCAGCAGTGGGACAGGCGGAGGACAGCCCCAGCATTTT.

The gene calls are TRBV11-2 and TRBJ2-1; D may be TRBD1 (6 bases). The germline V gene has CDR1 SGHAT and CDR2 FQNNGV. This CDR3 has 19 amino acids. The V end was cut by 5 bases, the J end by 7 bases, with 30 bases between. This chain's CDR3 is CASSRIGLLRGRVGNEQFF. DNA of the CDR3: TGTGCCAGCAGCCGGATAGGGCTTCTCAGGGGCAGGGTAGGAAATGAGCAGTTCTTC. Supplemented by reference TRBV11-2 and TRBJ2-1, the full variable domain reads EAGVAQSPRYKIIEKRQSVAFWCNPISGHATLYWYQQILGQGPKLLIQFQNNGVVDDSQLPKDRFSAERLKGVDSTLKIQPAKLEDSAVYLCASSRIGLLRGRVGNEQFFGPGTRLTVL.

The chain recombines TRBV4-1 with TRBJ2-5, with D possibly matching TRBD1 (5 bases). With 1 base removed from V and 9 bases from J, the gap between germline ends came to 18 bases. CDR3 size: 15 residues. Germline V gene data show CDR1 as MGHRA and CDR2 as YSYEKL. The CDR3 loop is CASSQASEGPRAQYF. CDR3 DNA: TGCGCCAGCAGCCAAGCCTCCGAAGGACCCAGGGCCCAGTACTTC.

The J gene is TRBJ1-5, the V gene TRBV18, with D possibly matching TRBD1 (5 bases). Germline V gene lookup returns CDR1 KGHSH and CDR2 LQKENI. Trimming took 3 bases from V and 4 from J, leaving 10 bases between them. The CDR3 is 14 amino acids. CDR3 sequence: CASSPLQGNQPQHF. CDR3 sequence (DNA): TGTGCCAGCTCACCGCTCCAGGGAAATCAGCCCCAGCATTTT.

This sequence joins TRBV4-1 and TRBJ2-7; TRBD1 might be the D (5 bases). Germline CDR1 reads MGHRA; CDR2 reads YSYEKL. Trimming stripped 1 base from V and 0 bases from J, with 16 bases between. The CDR3 has 17 residues. In nucleotides, the CDR3 is TGCGCCAGCAGCCAAGTCAGGGTGGGGCAGGGCTCCTACGAGCAGTACTTC. Residues: CASSQVRVGQGSYEQYF.